These 27 T cell receptor beta chains originate from one sample sequenced in a study of shared clonotypes between healthy human individuals. TCRdb keeps only in-frame clones here, not all; method: immunoSEQ multiplex PCR. The profile shows under 600,000 clones, about 98% of them singletons. Positively selected for CCR7, the CD45RO-negative cells used as naive CD8 cells excluded terminally differentiated effector memory CD45RA+ cells. The specimen was naive CD8+ T cells sorted from blood. The receptor set was obtained from a young man in good health.

This chain uses TRBV19 with TRBJ2-7; no clear D gene. The length of the CDR3 is 14 residues. The V and J ends lost 1 base and 3 bases respectively, with 10 bases between them. The germline V gene has CDR1 LNHDA and CDR2 SQIVND (reference sequence). CDR3 sequence (DNA): TGTGCCAGTAGTATAGCGCGGAAGCACTACGAGCAGTACTTC. This translates into CASSIARKHYEQYF.

V usage is TRBV6-5 and J usage is TRBJ2-1, with TRBD2 identical over 13 bases. The CDR3 has 15 amino acids. Per the germline V gene, CDR1 is MNHEY and CDR2 is SVGAGI. V lost 6 bases and J lost 5; bases outside the gene matches: 4. CDR3: CASRLGLAGDNEQFF. The CDR3 DNA sequence: TGTGCCAGCAGGCTAGGACTAGCGGGAGACAATGAGCAGTTCTTC.

The genes are TRBV10-3 and TRBJ2-2; weak D call: TRBD1 (6 bases). The CDR3 sequence is 18 residues long. V lost 4 bases to trimming and J lost 1 base, with 19 bases between them. The germline gives CDR1 ENHRY, CDR2 SYGVKD. The CDR3 bases are TGTGCCATCAGTGGTGGGACATCAGAAAACCAGAACACCGGGGAGCTGTTTTTT. It encodes CAISGGTSENQNTGELFF.

This rearrangement joins TRBV6-5 to TRBJ2-1, with D possibly TRBD1 on 5 matching bases. V lost 2 bases and J lost 0, with 8 bases in between. The CDR3 is made up of 15 amino acids. The germline V gene encodes CDR1 MNHEY and CDR2 SVGAGI. CDR3 in amino acids: CASSYPDSSYNEQFF. CDR3 sequence (DNA): TGTGCCAGCAGTTACCCCGACAGCTCCTACAATGAGCAGTTCTTC.

J is TRBJ2-1 and V is TRBV5-1; TRBD1 agrees at 7 bases. The V segment lost 4 bases and the J segment 9 bases; nucleotides outside the gene matches: 7. This CDR3 spans 13 amino acids. CDR1 is SGHRS and CDR2 is YFSETQ in the germline V gene. CDR3 region: CASSIGTVPEQFF. The CDR3, as DNA: TGCGCCAGCAGCATAGGGACAGTTCCTGAGCAGTTCTTC.

In its sample, this clone was seen once. The genes are TRBV7-9 and TRBJ1-2, with unresolved D. This CDR3 is 11 amino acids long. Germline V gene lookup returns CDR1 SEHNR and CDR2 FQNEAQ (reference sequence). The V gene lost 5 bases and the J gene lost 13 bases, with 14 bases spanning the gap. This chain's CDR3 is CASSLGPVPTF. CDR3 DNA sequence: TGTGCCAGCAGCCTGGGCCCGGTTCCCACCTTC.

The chain employs TRBV27 and TRBJ1-2; a weak D match, TRBD1 (5 bases). Between the trimmed V and J ends, which lost 1 base and 7 bases, there was a span of 10 bases. Germline-derived CDR1 and CDR2 are MNHEY and SMNVEV (reference sequence). This CDR3 has 13 residues. The CDR3 here is CASSLYLGLGYTF. In DNA, the CDR3 is TGTGCCAGCAGTTTATATCTGGGGCTTGGCTACACCTTC.

This chain uses TRBV28 with TRBJ1-5; D is uncertain. Germline CDR1 MDHEN, CDR2 SYDVKM. CDR3 length: 16 residues. Trimming cost V 2 bases and J 0 bases, with 11 bases left between them. The CDR3 DNA follows: TGTGCCAGCAGTTTAAGTACAGCTTATAGCAATCAGCCCCAGCATTTT. Translated: CASSLSTAYSNQPQHF.

This CDR3 is CASSTRTSGTTDTQYF. For the CDR3, the DNA is TGTGCCAGCAGTACCAGGACTAGCGGGACCACAGATACGCAGTATTTT. V usage is TRBV27 and J usage is TRBJ2-3, with 12 bases that match TRBD2. Looked up from germline, CDR1 is MNHEY and CDR2 is SMNVEV (reference sequence). The CDR3 covers 16 residues. V trimming: 5 bases; J trimming: 2 bases; junction bases outside the gene matches: 5.

J is TRBJ2-5 and V is TRBV5-4; 7 nucleotides align to TRBD1. Germline CDR1 reads SGHNT; CDR2 reads YYREEE (reference sequence). With 4 bases clipped from V and 0 bases from J, the junction kept 9 bases outside the gene matches. The CDR3 is 16 amino acids. The DNA for the CDR3 is TGTGCCAGCAGCCCCTATGGACAGGCAGACCAAGAGACCCAGTACTTC. Residues: CASSPYGQADQETQYF.

The chain uses TRBV2 and TRBJ1-5; the D is unclear. The germline V gene has CDR1 SNHLY and CDR2 FYNNEI. V shed 5 bases and J shed 0 bases, with 8 bases lying between them. This CDR3 region has 14 residues. The chain's CDR3 is CASSSRYSNQPQHF. The CDR3 coding sequence is TGTGCCAGCAGTTCAAGGTATAGCAATCAGCCCCAGCATTTT. Full variable domain (outside the CDR3, taken from reference TRBV2 and TRBJ1-5): EPEVTQTPSHQVTQMGQEVILRCVPISNHLYFYWYRQILGQKVEFLVSFYNNEISEKSEIFDDQFSVERPDGSNFTLKIRSTKLEDSAMYFCASSSRYSNQPQHFGDGTRLSIL.

This rearrangement joins TRBV7-6 to TRBJ2-2; the match to TRBD2 covers 8 bases. The V gene's germline CDR1 is SGHVS and CDR2 FNYEAQ. This CDR3 contains 16 residues. The trim removed 1 base at V and 3 bases at J, leaving 4 bases unmatched. The CDR3 region has the DNA TGTGCCAGCAGCTTAGACGGGAGGGCCTACACCGGGGAGCTGTTTTTT. It encodes CASSLDGRAYTGELFF.

This clone has just one count. The chain is built from TRBV29-1 and TRBJ2-7, with unresolved D. Trimming left V 0 bases short and J 1 base short, with 10 bases between. Germline V gene data show CDR1 as SQVTM and CDR2 as ANQGSEA. This CDR3 has 14 amino acids. As DNA, the CDR3 is TGCAGCGTTGAAGATCGAGGCAGTTCCTACGAGCAGTACTTC. Protein sequence: CSVEDRGSSYEQYF.

This chain uses TRBV7-8 with TRBJ2-7; D is possibly TRBD1 (5 bases). Between the trimmed V and J ends, which lost 1 base and 5 bases, there was a span of 9 bases. Per the germline V gene, CDR1 is SGHVS and CDR2 is FQNEAQ. The CDR3 length is 13 residues. CDR3 sequence reads: CASSLGGADEQYF. The DNA of the CDR3 is TGTGCCAGCAGCTTAGGGGGCGCGGACGAGCAGTACTTC.

The V gene is TRBV4-1, the J gene TRBJ2-2, with TRBD2 matching over 7 bases. Unmatched junction bases numbered 13, after V lost 3 bases and J lost 9 bases. Germline V gives CDR1 MGHRA, CDR2 YSYEKL. CDR3 size: 16 residues. CDR3 protein: CASSQAWGEGSWELFF. CDR3 coding DNA: TGCGCCAGCAGCCAGGCCTGGGGGGAGGGCTCGTGGGAGCTGTTTTTT.

The V call is TRBV6-5, the J call TRBJ2-5; D is possibly TRBD2 (5 bases). The CDR3 loop spans 15 amino acids. V lost 0 bases to trimming and J lost 5 bases, with 13 bases between them. The germline V gene encodes CDR1 MNHEY and CDR2 SVGAGI. CDR3: CASSYSAHGGETQYF. The CDR3 DNA reads TGTGCCAGCAGTTACTCTGCTCACGGCGGGGAGACCCAGTACTTC.

This chain links TRBV19 with TRBJ2-7, with TRBD2 as a possible D gene (6 bases). Germline V gene data show CDR1 as LNHDA and CDR2 as SQIVND (reference sequence). This CDR3 comprises 16 residues. The V end was cut by 0 bases, the J end by 2 bases, with 14 bases between. The CDR3 sequence is CASSIDPGDRPYEQYF. The CDR3 DNA is TGTGCCAGTAGTATAGATCCGGGAGATCGTCCCTACGAGCAGTACTTC.

The table lists this clone with a count of one. This chain links TRBV11-2 with TRBJ1-4; 11 positions agree with TRBD1. CDR1 and CDR2 (germline): SGHAT, FQNNGV. CDR3 length: 17 residues. The trim removed 5 bases at V and 1 base at J, leaving 6 bases unmatched. DNA of the CDR3: TGTGCCAGCAGCGCCGGGACAGGGGGATTAACTAATGAAAAACTGTTTTTT. Protein: CASSAGTGGLTNEKLFF. Combining the CDR3 with reference TRBV11-2 and TRBJ1-4 gives the whole variable domain EAGVAQSPRYKIIEKRQSVAFWCNPISGHATLYWYQQILGQGPKLLIQFQNNGVVDDSQLPKDRFSAERLKGVDSTLKIQPAKLEDSAVYLCASSAGTGGLTNEKLFFGSGTQLSVL.

This chain connects TRBV27 to TRBJ2-3; possibly TRBD1 or TRBD2 for D (5 bases each). The germline CDR1 and CDR2 sequences are MNHEY and SMNVEV (reference sequence). The CDR3 totals 15 residues. The V end was cut by 5 bases, the J end by 1 base, with 13 bases between. CDR3 sequence: CASSPNGGGTDTQYF. In nucleotides, the CDR3 is TGTGCCAGCAGTCCCAATGGGGGAGGCACAGATACGCAGTATTTT.

The V call is TRBV5-1, the J call TRBJ2-1; 8 bases match TRBD2. V trimming: 0 bases; J trimming: 9 bases; junction bases outside the gene matches: 2. The germline V gene encodes CDR1 SGHRS and CDR2 YFSETQ. The CDR3 spans 13 residues. CDR3 nucleotides: TGCGCCAGCAGCTTGGGTAGCGGGGCTGAGCAGTTCTTC. It translates to CASSLGSGAEQFF.

The chain has TRBV4-1 and TRBJ2-3; the D call may be TRBD1 or TRBD2 (5 bases each). The CDR3 has 15 amino acids. V was trimmed by 4 bases and J by 2 bases, leaving 13 bases between them. Looked up from germline, CDR1 is MGHRA and CDR2 is YSYEKL. The CDR3, as DNA: TGCGCCAGCAGCCCACAAAGGGACCTCACAGATACGCAGTATTTT. Translation gives CASSPQRDLTDTQYF.

The J gene is TRBJ1-1, the V gene TRBV30, with 7 bases fitting TRBD1. This CDR3 contains 15 residues. The V segment lost 2 bases and the J segment 5 bases; nucleotides outside the gene matches: 11. Germline V gene lookup returns CDR1 GTSNPN and CDR2 SVGIG (reference sequence). CDR3 nucleotide sequence: TGTGCCTGGAGTACAGGGGCCCTCCTAGGGACTGAAGCTTTCTTT. It is translated as CAWSTGALLGTEAFF. The full variable domain, its missing parts supplied by reference TRBV30 and TRBJ1-1, is SQTIHQWPATLVQPVGSPLSLECTVEGTSNPNLYWYRQAAGRGLQLLFYSVGIGQISSEVPQNLSASRPQDRQFILSSKKLLLSDSGFYLCAWSTGALLGTEAFFGQGTRLTVV.

This chain joins TRBV7-9 and TRBJ2-1; 7 positions match TRBD2. Per the germline V gene, CDR1 is SEHNR and CDR2 is FQNEAQ (reference sequence). The CDR3 contains 14 residues. V shed 4 bases and J 11 bases; nucleotides not matched to a gene: 11. The CDR3 nucleotides read TGTGCCAGCAGCTCCGGGGGGTCAGGCCAGAAGCAGTTCTTC. It codes for CASSSGGSGQKQFF.

The chain recombines TRBV5-8 with TRBJ2-3, with no clear D. The length of the CDR3 is 16 residues. V was cut by 1 base and J by 0 bases, with 12 bases left in between. Germline loops: CDR1 SGHTS, CDR2 YDEGEE. In nucleotides, the CDR3 is TGTGCCAGCAGCTTGCTGCAGACCGCTAGCACAGATACGCAGTATTTT. Its protein is CASSLLQTASTDTQYF.

The V gene is TRBV7-8, the J gene TRBJ1-2; D might be TRBD1 (6 bases). CDR1 is SGHVS, CDR2 FQNEAQ, per germline. Trimming left V 3 bases short and J 8 bases short, with 10 bases between. The CDR3 length is 12 residues. This CDR3 reads CASSLLGAGYTF. CDR3 bases: TGTGCCAGCAGCTTGTTGGGGGCCGGCTACACCTTC.

The CDR3 nucleotides read TGTGCCAGCAGTCCGATACGGATTTATGAAAAACTGTTTTTT. Translating it yields CASSPIRIYEKLFF. The genes are TRBV28 and TRBJ1-4; D remains ambiguous. CDR1 is MDHEN and CDR2 is SYDVKM in the germline V gene. Trimming took off 5 bases at V and 6 bases at J, with 13 bases between the two ends. The CDR3 consists of 14 residues.

The rearrangement links TRBV5-1 to TRBJ2-3; 13 bases are shared with TRBD2. Trimming removed 4 bases from V and 6 bases from J; junction bases left unmatched: 5. The CDR3 loop spans 15 amino acids. Germline V CDR1 and CDR2: SGHRS, YFSETQ. CDR3 coding DNA: TGCGCCAGCAGCGGACTAGCGGGAGTGTTGGATACGCAGTATTTT. Protein: CASSGLAGVLDTQYF.